The 24 T cell receptor beta chains reported below all come from one sample, sequenced in a study of cytomegalovirus exposure and HLA in healthy donors. With 60 Vbeta and 13 Jbeta primers, the PCR was carried out. Measured with immunoSEQ multiplex PCR; TCRdb has only the in-frame clones, and not every one. Found here are some 140,000 clones, 80% of them singletons; the top ten hold roughly 5.3%. The sequenced sample consisted of PBMCs. The receptors here all came from a middle-aged woman in good health and CMV-seropositive.

This chain links TRBV5-1 with TRBJ2-5, with D tentatively TRBD2 (7 bases). The end of the DNA is better explained by TRBJ2-7, so the J call may be wrong. The germline gives CDR1 SGHRS, CDR2 YFSETQ. CDR3 length equals 16 residues. This CDR3 is CASSPIIGGGVYEQYF. The CDR3 region has the DNA TGCGCCAGCAGCCCAATCATAGGGGGAGGGGTCTACGAGCAGTACTTC.

The chain links TRBV12-5 to TRBJ1-2, with TRBD1 matching 8 bases. Germline CDR1 is LGHNT and CDR2 is FRNRAP. The V and J ends lost 2 bases and 2 bases, in that order; junction bases with no gene match: 1. The CDR3 has 14 residues. The CDR3 bases are TGTGCTAGTGGTTTGTGGACAGGGAACTATGGCTACACCTTC. Its protein product is CASGLWTGNYGYTF.

This sequence joins TRBV5-8 and TRBJ2-4; D is possibly TRBD2 (5 bases). The CDR3 extends over 14 amino acids. The germline V gene encodes CDR1 SGHTS and CDR2 YDEGEE. V lost 1 base and J lost 6, with 11 bases in between. CDR3 sequence (DNA): TGTGCCAGCAGCTTGTTAGCGCTTCTAAACATTCAGTACTTC. Residues: CASSLLALLNIQYF. Supplemented by reference TRBV5-8 and TRBJ2-4, the full variable domain reads EAGVTQSPTHLIKTRGQQATLRCSPISGHTSVYWYQQALGLGLQFLLWYDEGEERNRGNFPPRFSGRQFPNYSSELNVNALELEDSALYLCASSLLALLNIQYFGAGTRLSVL.

CDR3 coding DNA: TGTGCCAGCAGTTTATCGTGGTATCTAGCGGGAGAAGACAATGAGCAGTTCTTC. Encoded protein: CASSLSWYLAGEDNEQFF. The gene calls are TRBV27 and TRBJ2-1, with 10 bases identical to TRBD2. Germline CDR1 is MNHEY and CDR2 is SMNVEV (reference sequence). Unmatched junction bases numbered 10, after V lost 0 bases and J lost 5 bases. CDR3 length: 18 amino acids.

In this sample, this clone turned up a few times. The V and J genes are TRBV6-1 and TRBJ1-5, with TRBD1 matching over 7 bases. Germline loops: CDR1 MNHNS, CDR2 SASEGT. CDR3 length: 12 residues. The junction had 6 bases not matched to a gene; V was cut back by 10 bases and J by 6 bases. The CDR3 DNA sequence: TGTGCCACCAGACAGGGTCCTCAGCCCCAGCATTTT. It is translated as CATRQGPQPQHF.

This chain joins TRBV18 and TRBJ2-7, with D tentatively TRBD2 (5 bases). In germline, CDR1 is KGHSH, CDR2 LQKENI. The CDR3 runs to 13 residues. Deletions cut 5 bases from V and 6 bases from J, with 14 bases between. The CDR3 DNA follows: TGTGCCAGCTCATTAAAGGACTCGACCGAGCAGTACTTC. Encoded protein: CASSLKDSTEQYF.

V usage is TRBV27 and J usage is TRBJ1-5; the D is unclear. Germline V gene lookup returns CDR1 MNHEY and CDR2 SMNVEV (reference sequence). Deletions cut 8 bases from V and 0 bases from J, with 14 bases between. This CDR3 spans 15 amino acids. The CDR3 region is CASGLTAHSNQPQHF. DNA for the CDR3: TGTGCCAGCGGACTTACAGCTCATAGCAATCAGCCCCAGCATTTT.

This clone was observed a few times. Its ends do not fully match the called genes, so a read error is possible. The chain combines TRBV14 with TRBJ2-7; 9 bases match TRBD2. Per the germline V gene, CDR1 is SGHDN and CDR2 is FVKESK. This CDR3 region has 13 residues. As DNA, the CDR3 is TGTGCCAGCAGCCCCTCGCGTAGCGGGAGTATGGACTTC. Amino acids: CASSPSRSGSMDF.

The chain combines TRBV2 with TRBJ2-7; TRBD2 aligns across 8 bases. Trimming at V came to 7 bases and at J to 6 bases, leaving 5 bases not matched to a gene. This CDR3 is 12 amino acids long. The V gene's germline CDR1 is SNHLY and CDR2 FYNNEI. CDR3 DNA: TGTGCCAGCACGAGCGGGAGAGCCGAGCAGTACTTC. It encodes CASTSGRAEQYF.

This chain links TRBV20-1 with TRBJ2-7; a weak D match, TRBD2 (5 bases). The germline V gene encodes CDR1 DFQATT and CDR2 SNEGSKA (reference sequence). This CDR3 has 11 amino acids. V dropped 4 bases and J dropped 3 bases, with 7 bases sitting between them. The CDR3 bases are TGCAGTGCTACGGACTTCTACGAGCAGTACTTC. This gives the protein CSATDFYEQYF.

This clone was picked up one time. CDR3 in amino acids: CASSPPSGNYGYTF. Here the CDR3 DNA reads TGTGCCAGCAGCCCACCGAGCGGTAACTATGGCTACACCTTC. The rearrangement joins TRBV5-4 to TRBJ1-2; D gene ambiguous. CDR3 length equals 14 residues. Germline V gene lookup returns CDR1 SGHNT and CDR2 YYREEE (reference sequence). Trimming took 4 bases from V and 1 from J, leaving 11 bases between them.

V is TRBV5-1 and J is TRBJ2-6; tentative D call: TRBD1 (5 bases). The germline CDR1 and CDR2 sequences are SGHRS and YFSETQ. CDR3 length: 15 amino acids. V lost 1 base, J lost 1 base, and 6 bases lay in between. The CDR3: CASSLKGSGANVLTF. In DNA, the CDR3 is TGCGCCAGCAGCTTGAAGGGGTCTGGGGCCAACGTCCTGACTTTC.

The V gene is TRBV27, the J gene TRBJ1-5; tentatively, D is TRBD1 (5 bases). The CDR3 loop spans 14 amino acids. V shed 4 bases and J shed 4 bases, with 11 bases lying between them. Germline values: CDR1 MNHEY, CDR2 SMNVEV (reference sequence). The CDR3 sequence: CASSSGLQNQPQHF. CDR3 coding DNA: TGTGCCAGCAGTTCGGGACTGCAGAATCAGCCCCAGCATTTT.

The chain recombines TRBV27 with TRBJ2-5, with 9 bases that match TRBD1. The V segment lost 2 bases and the J segment 2 bases; nucleotides outside the gene matches: 3. Germline values: CDR1 MNHEY, CDR2 SMNVEV (reference sequence). The CDR3 runs to 15 residues. CDR3 sequence: CASSLGTGWQETQYF. The CDR3 DNA sequence: TGTGCCAGCAGTTTAGGGACAGGGTGGCAAGAGACCCAGTACTTC.

This clone occurred a few times. The gene calls are TRBV5-1 and TRBJ2-1; D is ambiguous. CDR1 SGHRS and CDR2 YFSETQ come from the germline V gene. This CDR3 region has 15 residues. V dropped 3 bases and J dropped 3 bases, with 13 bases sitting between them. The CDR3 region has the DNA TGCGCCAGCAGCTCCGCGACTCTGGACTACAATGAGCAGTTCTTC. It codes for CASSSATLDYNEQFF.

The chain joins TRBV4-1 to TRBJ1-2; 9 nucleotides align to TRBD1. The junction had 12 bases not matched to a gene; V was cut back by 0 bases and J by 4 bases. Germline V CDR1 and CDR2: MGHRA, YSYEKL. This CDR3 is 18 amino acids long. The CDR3 DNA follows: TGCGCCAGCAGCCAAGATCCGTTAGGACAGGGGCGCACCTATGGCTACACCTTC. Encoded protein: CASSQDPLGQGRTYGYTF.

The chain recombines TRBV29-1 with TRBJ1-4, with a tentative D call TRBD1 (5 bases). V dropped 7 bases and J dropped 3 bases, with 12 bases sitting between them. The CDR3 has 13 residues. Germline V gives CDR1 SQVTM, CDR2 ANQGSEA. CDR3: CSAGGTPNEKLFF. CDR3 DNA: TGCAGCGCCGGAGGGACCCCTAATGAAAAACTGTTTTTT. Full variable domain (rest looked up from reference TRBV29-1 and TRBJ1-4): SAVISQKPSRDICQRGTSLTIQCQVDSQVTMMFWYRQQPGQSLTLIATANQGSEATYESGFVIDKFPISRPNLTFSTLTVSNMSPEDSSIYLCSAGGTPNEKLFFGSGTQLSVL.

The V call is TRBV11-3, the J call TRBJ2-5; 9 nucleotides align to TRBD2. Germline-derived CDR1 and CDR2 are SGHNT and YENEEA. V lost 5 bases and J lost 2; bases outside the gene matches: 3. The CDR3 extends over 14 amino acids. As DNA, the CDR3 is TGTGCCAGCAGCGCAGCGGGAGGTCAAGAGACCCAGTACTTC. Translating it yields CASSAAGGQETQYF.

The chain couples TRBV5-5 to TRBJ2-1; 9 bases agree with TRBD2. CDR1 and CDR2 (germline): SGHKS, YYEKEE (reference sequence). The CDR3 sequence is 15 residues long. V dropped 4 bases and J dropped 8; count of bases not matched to a gene: 10. As DNA, the CDR3 is TGTGCCAGCAGCGACGACATAGCGGGAGTGGATGAGCAGTTCTTC. This gives the protein CASSDDIAGVDEQFF.

The chain carries TRBV18 and TRBJ2-7; 10 bases align to TRBD1. The J segment lost 7 bases and the V segment lost 5 bases, leaving 11 bases of the junction unmatched. Per the germline V gene, CDR1 is KGHSH and CDR2 is LQKENI. There are 15 residues in the CDR3. CDR3 sequence reads: CASSTRDRGSDEQYF. The CDR3 nucleotides read TGTGCCAGCTCAACCCGGGACAGGGGTTCGGATGAGCAGTACTTC.

The chain is built from TRBV6-5 and TRBJ2-2; D uncertain. The V and J ends lost 6 bases and 4 bases respectively, with 15 bases between them. The CDR3 covers 15 residues. Germline V CDR1 and CDR2: MNHEY, SVGAGI. Here the CDR3 reads CASRSTSSGTGELFF. Written as DNA, the CDR3 is TGTGCCAGCAGATCAACGTCTAGTGGCACCGGGGAGCTGTTTTTT.

The genes are TRBV6-5 and TRBJ2-2; TRBD2 matches 13 bases. Looked up from germline, CDR1 is MNHEY and CDR2 is SVGAGI. The CDR3 has 16 residues. The trim removed 0 bases at V and 5 bases at J, leaving 0 bases unmatched. In DNA form, the CDR3 reads TGTGCCAGCAGTTACTCACTAGCGGGAGGGACCGGGGAGCTGTTTTTT. Its protein is CASSYSLAGGTGELFF.

The J gene is TRBJ2-3, the V gene TRBV14; D is undetermined. Trimming removed 0 bases from V and 2 bases from J, with 9 bases in between. The length of the CDR3 is 15 residues. Per germline, CDR1 SGHDN and CDR2 FVKESK. The CDR3 coding sequence is TGTGCCAGCAGCCAAGACGTACACGTCACAGATACGCAGTATTTT. This gives the protein CASSQDVHVTDTQYF.

V and J are TRBV7-9 and TRBJ2-2, with TRBD1 matching 7 bases. This CDR3 contains 16 residues. Per germline, CDR1 SEHNR and CDR2 FQNEAQ (reference sequence). Trimming removed 7 bases from V and 0 bases from J; junction bases left unmatched: 8. CDR3 in amino acids: CASTLAGTANTGELFF. The DNA for the CDR3 is TGTGCCAGCACCCTCGCCGGGACAGCGAACACCGGGGAGCTGTTTTTT.